Included here is one T cell receptor beta chain sequence, with context. Its specificity is unknown. The data belong to a study of CD8 T cells in ankylosing spondylitis. General study points: Relatively scarce in peripheral blood, disease-linked clones were CD8+. A TCR beta motif made of fewer than ten highly homologous variants seemed typical of ankylosing spondylitis blood. Disease-linked clones were reportedly significantly enriched in matched ankylosing spondylitis synovial fluid. A number of the motif variants had already been described in reactive arthritis synovial fluid and blood.

Preparation of TCR beta libraries was done by quantitative 5'-RACE with molecular barcodes. TCRdb reprocessed the 5' RACE reads via MiXCR and lists one record per CDR3 protein. The sample includes over 450,000 distinct CDR3 sequences, 9.5% to 15% of them seen just once. Sequenced material: blood, either unsorted or a sorted T cell fraction (not recorded which). This receptor was identified in a male donor with ankylosing spondylitis.

The CDR3 DNA follows: TGCAGTGCTAGAGATTATTCCCCTACCGGGGCCAACGTCCTGACTTTC. Translated: CSARDYSPTGANVLTF. The chain carries TRBV20-1 and TRBJ2-6; D not certain. Germline V CDR1 and CDR2: DFQATT, SNEGSKA (reference sequence). V was pared by 0 bases and J by 4 bases, with 13 bases between. This CDR3 region has 16 residues.